This T cell receptor beta chain originates from a study of shared clonotypes between healthy human individuals. Comments on this clone: The antigen remains undetermined.

Only CD45RO-negative cells positively selected for CCR7 counted as naive CD8 cells, so terminally differentiated effector memory CD45RA+ cells were excluded. Germline loops: CDR1 MDHEN, CDR2 SYDVKM. The CDR3 is made up of 14 amino acids. The trim removed 5 bases at V and 5 bases at J, leaving 4 bases unmatched. Study-wide results and caveats: Larger richness was generally estimated for naive than memory subsets. Clonotypes not shared had lower generation probabilities than those common to all four donors.

The material for each subset, its genomic DNA, was split evenly across several immunoSEQ plates. Using immunoSEQ multiplex PCR, the repertoire was profiled, and TCRdb retains in-frame clones only, with some absent. The table lists about 2.1 million clones, around 93% of them singletons. The rearrangement links TRBV28 to TRBJ2-7; 12 nucleotides align to TRBD2. Sequencing was performed on naive CD8+ T cells from PBMCs. The sequence derives from a man younger than 35 in good health. Some clones in this sample may be carry-over from other donors' samples. CDR3 DNA: TGTGCCAGCAGTGTGACTAGCGGGAGTCACGAGCAGTACTTC. This gives the protein CASSVTSGSHEQYF.